The entry below describes one TCR beta chain. This sample is drawn from a study of blood T cell repertoires in COVID-19. Study details: The origin of the acute and convalescent COVID-19 samples was the United States, Italy and Spain. T cells, B-cell-depleted T cells, or PBMCs provided the cDNA or gDNA that served as material.

Authors' data handling: Scientists estimated how many nucleated cells there were by amplifying reference gene primers. Assay used: immunoSEQ multiplex PCR; TCRdb lists only in-frame clones, some missing. V, J and clone size are those of that table, while D and trimming were read from the DNA. The sample includes over 200,000 clones, roughly nine tenths of them seen just once. This clonotype was obtained from a man aged 35 to 55 with acute or convalescent COVID-19. What was sequenced was peripheral blood.

This CDR3 reads CASNRQGQSQETQYF. The CDR3 DNA is TGTGCCAGCAACCGGCAGGGACAGAGTCAAGAGACCCAGTACTTC. The chain uses TRBV2 and TRBJ2-5, with 7 positions matching TRBD1. V gave up 7 bases and J gave up 2 bases; unmatched junction bases: 10. Germline CDR1 SNHLY, CDR2 FYNNEI. CDR3 length: 15 amino acids.